Listed here are 32 T cell receptor beta chains from one sample, sequenced in a study of T cells in Graves' hyperthyroidism and ophthalmopathy. Authors of the study amplified TCR beta CDR3 regions from RNA transcripts. With the HTBI primer set, the TCR CDR3 went through a first round of RT-PCR. TCRdb independently ran MiXCR on the multiplex PCR reads; one entry per CDR3 protein. The repertoire holds about 360,000 distinct CDR3 sequences, with about 13% as singletons. Material: blood. The origin of the receptors is a woman aged 18-29 years with Graves' hyperthyroidism.

This clonotype was picked up a small number of times. This chain joins TRBV2 and TRBJ1-2; 12 bases fit TRBD1. V lost 4 bases to trimming and J lost 4 bases; unmatched junction nucleotides: 19. The CDR3 loop spans 20 amino acids. Germline CDR1 SNHLY, CDR2 FYNNEI. In DNA, the CDR3 is TGTGCCAGCAGTGCATCTGCCGGGACAGGGGGCGCAGAAGTGGTCTATGGCTACACCTTC. Translated: CASSASAGTGGAEVVYGYTF.

This clonotype showed up many times. V and J are TRBV11-3 and TRBJ1-1; unclear D gene. Germline V CDR1 and CDR2: SGHNT, YENEEA. V lost 8 bases to trimming and J lost 5 bases, with 15 bases between them. This CDR3 region has 13 residues. The chain's CDR3 is CASGKMRDTEAFF. The CDR3 DNA sequence: TGTGCCAGCGGGAAGATGAGGGATACTGAAGCTTTCTTT.

At least ten counts were recorded for this clonotype. This sequence joins TRBV6-1 and TRBJ1-5, with a tentative D call TRBD1 (5 bases). The CDR3 runs to 15 residues. Germline V lookup: CDR1 MNHNS, CDR2 SASEGT. V shed 6 bases and J shed 6 bases, with 18 bases lying between them. CDR3 protein: CASRPVRGISQPQHF. CDR3 sequence (DNA): TGTGCCAGCAGACCCGTACGGGGGATCAGTCAGCCCCAGCATTTT.

This clonotype has a count of ten or more. V gene TRBV28 combines with J gene TRBJ1-5; D remains ambiguous. CDR3 length: 15 amino acids. Deletions cut 3 bases from V and 5 bases from J, with 14 bases between. The germline V gene encodes CDR1 MDHEN and CDR2 SYDVKM. The CDR3 region has the DNA TGTGCCAGCAGTTTGTCCGGCGGAGGCCATCAGCCCCAGCATTTT. Translation gives CASSLSGGGHQPQHF. Full variable domain (missing parts from reference TRBV28 and TRBJ1-5): DVKVTQSSRYLVKRTGEKVFLECVQDMDHENMFWYRQDPGLGLRLIYFSYDVKMKEKGDIPEGYSVSREKKERFSLILESASTNQTSMYLCASSLSGGGHQPQHFGDGTRLSIL.

The gene calls are TRBV5-1 and TRBJ1-2, with D uncertain. Germline V gene data show CDR1 as SGHRS and CDR2 as YFSETQ. V dropped 4 bases and J dropped 8 bases, with 18 bases sitting between them. This CDR3 comprises 14 residues. CDR3 sequence (DNA): TGCGCCAGCAGCCCGGATAGCTCGGTGCAGGGCTACACCTTC. Translating it yields CASSPDSSVQGYTF.

This clonotype has ten or more counts. The rearrangement uses TRBV6-5 and TRBJ2-6, with 7 bases matching TRBD1. V dropped 2 bases and J dropped 4; count of bases not matched to a gene: 11. The CDR3 covers 18 residues. CDR1 is MNHEY and CDR2 is SVGAGI in the germline V gene. The CDR3 region has the DNA TGTGCCAGCAGTTACGATATCTTCGACAGGGCCGGGGCCAACGTCCTGACTTTC. Translating it yields CASSYDIFDRAGANVLTF.

This clonotype was observed at least ten times. The chain has TRBV30 and TRBJ1-1; tentatively, D is TRBD1 (6 bases). CDR3 length: 13 amino acids. In germline, CDR1 is GTSNPN, CDR2 SVGIG (reference sequence). V lost 1 base to trimming and J lost 1 base, with 7 bases between them. The CDR3 loop reads CAWSGTANTEAFF. CDR3 bases: TGTGCCTGGAGTGGGACAGCGAACACTGAAGCTTTCTTT. The whole variable domain, filled in from reference TRBV30 and TRBJ1-1, reads SQTIHQWPATLVQPVGSPLSLECTVEGTSNPNLYWYRQAAGRGLQLLFYSVGIGQISSEVPQNLSASRPQDRQFILSSKKLLLSDSGFYLCAWSGTANTEAFFGQGTRLTVV.

CDR3 nucleotides: TGCAGTGCTAGGGACGGCGGGGGGGCGGGTGAGACCCAGTACTTC. It translates to CSARDGGGAGETQYF. This chain uses TRBV20-1 with TRBJ2-5, with 9 nucleotides matching TRBD2. CDR3 length equals 15 residues. V lost 3 bases and J lost 5; bases outside the gene matches: 10. Germline V gives CDR1 DFQATT, CDR2 SNEGSKA (reference sequence).

Many counts were recorded for this clonotype. The V and J genes are TRBV28 and TRBJ2-7, with TRBD1 matching 9 bases. Germline lookup yields CDR1 MDHEN and CDR2 SYDVKM. The CDR3 is 14 residues long. The ends lost 6 bases at V and 9 bases at J; junction bases unmatched: 12. This chain's CDR3 is CASSIAGTGIVQYF. The CDR3, as DNA: TGTGCCAGCAGCATAGCAGGGACAGGGATAGTGCAGTACTTC.

There are many counts of this clonotype. The V call is TRBV6-2 or TRBV6-3, the J call TRBJ1-5; no firm D call. In germline, CDR1 is MNHEY, CDR2 SVGEGT. CDR3 length: 13 amino acids. V was clipped by 4 bases and J by 7 bases, with 11 bases between them. The CDR3 is CASSFRHVQPQHF. The CDR3 region has the DNA TGTGCCAGCAGTTTCCGGCATGTACAGCCCCAGCATTTT.

The rearrangement uses TRBV19 and TRBJ2-1; 11 nucleotides align to TRBD2. Trimming took 3 bases from V and 5 from J; bases not matched to a gene: 3. From germline, CDR1 is LNHDA and CDR2 SQIVND (reference sequence). The CDR3 contains 15 residues. As DNA, the CDR3 is TGTGCCAGTAGTATCCGACTAGCGGGGCACAATGAGCAGTTCTTC. Its translation is CASSIRLAGHNEQFF.

This clonotype has at least ten counts. Sequence at one end of the junction differs from germline and may be a read error. The chain recombines TRBV29-1 with TRBJ1-2; D perhaps matches TRBD1 (6 bases). Germline CDR1 reads SQVTM; CDR2 reads ANQGSEA. The CDR3 extends over 13 amino acids. The DNA of the CDR3 is TGCAGCGTAGAAGATGGACAGCTCTATGGCTACACCTTC. Its translation: CSVEDGQLYGYTF.

This clonotype was detected many times. The CDR3 sequence: CASSLMQGEKLFF. The CDR3 region has the DNA TGCGCCAGCAGCTTAATGCAGGGTGAAAAACTGTTTTTT. The chain combines TRBV5-1 with TRBJ1-4; D is possibly TRBD1 (5 bases). V was shortened by 2 bases and J by 7 bases, with 9 bases between the two germline ends. The CDR3 length is 13 residues. Germline values: CDR1 SGHRS, CDR2 YFSETQ.

This clonotype was observed at least ten times. The V call is TRBV28, the J call TRBJ1-5, with D unresolved. V was shortened by 4 bases and J by 1 base, with 11 bases between the two germline ends. Germline V CDR1 and CDR2: MDHEN, SYDVKM. This CDR3 has 15 amino acids. The CDR3 DNA reads TGTGCCAGCAGTTCCGCTGAATACAGCAATCAGCCCCAGCATTTT. Translated: CASSSAEYSNQPQHF.

In its sample, this clonotype was seen a few times. The chain links TRBV19 to TRBJ2-1; 10 nucleotides line up with TRBD2. V was clipped by 1 base and J by 9 bases; unmatched bases: 12. CDR3 length: 17 residues. CDR1 is LNHDA, CDR2 SQIVND, per germline (reference sequence). The CDR3 region has the DNA TGTGCCAGTAGTATAGTAAGAAGCGGGGGGGTACAATTTGAGCAGTTCTTC. Amino acid sequence: CASSIVRSGGVQFEQFF.

This clonotype appeared many times. The V call is TRBV6-1, the J call TRBJ2-7; the match to TRBD1 covers 7 bases. Germline trimming cut 1 base from V and 3 bases from J; bases unmatched to any gene: 9. The germline V gene encodes CDR1 MNHNS and CDR2 SASEGT. The CDR3 loop spans 16 amino acids. The CDR3 region has the DNA TGTGCCAGCAGTGAAGAGGGGGCCATAGGGGTCTACGAGCAGTACTTC. Amino acid sequence: CASSEEGAIGVYEQYF.

This clonotype was recorded many times. The chain recombines TRBV10-3 with TRBJ1-2, with TRBD1 matching over 10 bases. V shed 10 bases, J shed 2 bases, and the junction held 7 bases outside the gene matches. The V gene's germline CDR1 is ENHRY and CDR2 SYGVKD. CDR3 length: 14 residues. In DNA form, the CDR3 reads TGTGCCACTTCTCCGGGACAGGGGAACTATGGCTACACCTTC. This encodes CATSPGQGNYGYTF.

At least ten counts were recorded for this clonotype. The rearrangement uses TRBV10-3 and TRBJ1-2; tentative D call: TRBD1 (5 bases). Germline CDR1 reads ENHRY; CDR2 reads SYGVKD. The CDR3 runs 14 residues. Trimming left V 6 bases short and J 3 bases short, with 14 bases between. CDR3 region: CAIRGGPVDYGYTF. DNA for the CDR3: TGTGCCATCAGGGGGGGACCGGTCGACTATGGCTACACCTTC.

This chain joins TRBV6-5 and TRBJ2-1; no reliable D call. The CDR3 spans 14 residues. The germline V and J ends were trimmed by 2 bases and 7 bases, with 12 bases remaining between them. Germline loops: CDR1 MNHEY, CDR2 SVGAGI. CDR3 sequence reads: CASSYGRDSNEQFF. The CDR3 nucleotides read TGTGCCAGCAGTTACGGTAGGGATAGTAATGAGCAGTTCTTC.

This clonotype has a handful of counts. J is TRBJ1-3 and V is TRBV28; TRBD1 matches at 8 bases. The CDR3 extends over 16 amino acids. From germline, CDR1 is MDHEN and CDR2 SYDVKM. The J segment lost 4 bases and the V segment lost 6 bases, leaving 11 bases of the junction unmatched. CDR3 sequence (DNA): TGTGCCAGCAGAAGTCCCGGGACAGGTGACGGAAACACCATATATTTT. Amino acid sequence: CASRSPGTGDGNTIYF.

This clonotype came up many times. V is TRBV28 and J is TRBJ1-3; D ambiguous. This CDR3 spans 15 amino acids. The V end was cut by 3 bases, the J end by 2 bases, with 11 bases between. The germline V gene has CDR1 MDHEN and CDR2 SYDVKM. CDR3 coding DNA: TGTGCCAGCAGTTTCTCCAATCATACTGGAAACACCATATATTTT. Protein sequence: CASSFSNHTGNTIYF.

About this clonotype: Given a much more abundant clone one base away, this may be a read error. The chain joins TRBV7-3 to TRBJ2-7; no clear D. CDR3 size: 13 residues. The germline V gene has CDR1 SGHTA and CDR2 FQGTGA. Trimming removed 5 bases from V and 2 bases from J, with 10 bases in between. CDR3 nucleotide sequence: TGTGCCAGCAGCCTTATCAACCCCTACGAGCAGTACTTC. This gives the protein CASSLINPYEQYF.

This clonotype was found many times. The chain uses TRBV11-1 and TRBJ2-5; weak D call: TRBD2 (6 bases). The CDR3 contains 15 residues. Germline lookup yields CDR1 SGHAT and CDR2 FQDESV (reference sequence). Trimming took 10 bases from V and 6 from J, leaving 24 bases between them. CDR3 sequence: CANRSGLPSLQTQYF. DNA for the CDR3: TGTGCCAACAGATCGGGACTCCCGAGCCTGCAGACCCAGTACTTC.

This chain links TRBV7-3 with TRBJ1-1; 9 nucleotides line up with TRBD1. Germline-derived CDR1 and CDR2 are SGHTA and FQGTGA. J lost 5 bases, V lost 4 bases, and 5 bases had no gene match. The CDR3 totals 14 residues. The CDR3, as DNA: TGTGCCAGCAGCTCGACAGGGGGGACAACTGAAGCTTTCTTT. Translating it yields CASSSTGGTTEAFF.

This clonotype has at least ten counts. The chain links TRBV24-1 to TRBJ2-1; 10 positions agree with TRBD1. CDR3 length: 16 amino acids. With V trimmed by 5 bases and J by 8 bases, 11 bases remained unmatched. Germline assignment: CDR1 KGHDR and CDR2 SFDVKD. Here the CDR3 DNA reads TGTGCCACCAGTGCGTGGGGGACAGGGGCGAGGTATGAGCAGTTCTTC. Its translation is CATSAWGTGARYEQFF.

This clonotype was counted between two and nine times. V is TRBV24-1 and J is TRBJ2-3; D ambiguous. The CDR3 is 13 residues long. The germline V gene has CDR1 KGHDR and CDR2 SFDVKD. The V end lost 2 bases, the J end lost 4 bases, and 6 bases lay between the germline ends. The CDR3 protein is CATSDWVPDTQYF. DNA for the CDR3: TGTGCCACCAGTGATTGGGTGCCAGATACGCAGTATTTT.

The chain recombines TRBV7-9 with TRBJ1-5; maybe TRBD1 (6 bases). In germline, CDR1 is SEHNR, CDR2 FQNEAQ (reference sequence). The CDR3 totals 16 residues. V was clipped by 5 bases and J by 7 bases, with 21 bases between them. The CDR3 spells CASSAPGGGAGQPQHF. CDR3 coding DNA: TGTGCCAGCAGCGCGCCGGGGGGGGGGGCTGGACAGCCCCAGCATTTT.

In this sample, this clonotype turned up a few times. The chain recombines TRBV20-1 with TRBJ2-3, with 11 bases lining up with TRBD2. The germline gives CDR1 DFQATT, CDR2 SNEGSKA (reference sequence). CDR3 size: 21 residues. Germline trimming cut 1 base from V and 0 bases from J; bases unmatched to any gene: 18. The CDR3, as DNA: TGCAGTGCTAGAGTGGTCACGCTAGCGGGGGGACCTTCACTCAGCACAGATACGCAGTATTTT. Its translation is CSARVVTLAGGPSLSTDTQYF.

J is TRBJ2-2 and V is TRBV9; D is unclear. Germline CDR1 is SGDLS and CDR2 is YYNGEE. V lost 3 bases to trimming and J lost 6 bases, with 9 bases between them. This CDR3 has 13 residues. This CDR3 is CASSGGGAGELFF. The CDR3 DNA reads TGTGCCAGCAGCGGTGGTGGCGCCGGGGAGCTGTTTTTT.

This chain links TRBV15 with TRBJ2-5, with D unresolved. V was clipped by 5 bases and J by 4 bases, with 17 bases between them. This CDR3 has 15 residues. Germline values: CDR1 LNHNV, CDR2 YYDKDF (reference sequence). The CDR3 here is CATSPYSVTRETQYF. CDR3 DNA sequence: TGTGCCACCAGCCCTTACAGCGTGACCAGAGAGACCCAGTACTTC.

At least ten counts were recorded for this clonotype. The J gene is TRBJ1-5, the V gene TRBV6-1; D ambiguous. The V gene lost 0 bases and the J gene lost 6 bases, with 12 bases spanning the gap. CDR1 is MNHNS, CDR2 SASEGT, per germline. The CDR3 loop spans 15 amino acids. CDR3 sequence reads: CASSEATTPGQPQHF. The CDR3, as DNA: TGTGCCAGCAGTGAAGCTACGACCCCAGGTCAGCCCCAGCATTTT.

This clonotype was counted at least ten times. J is TRBJ1-6 and V is TRBV18; D gene ambiguous. Germline lookup yields CDR1 KGHSH and CDR2 LQKENI. V gave up 1 base and J gave up 7 bases, with 11 bases separating them. The CDR3 runs to 15 residues. The CDR3 loop is CASSPRELTNSPLHF. The CDR3 coding sequence is TGTGCCAGCTCACCACGCGAACTGACGAATTCACCCCTCCACTTT.